The entry below gives a single T cell receptor (beta chain) sequence along with its context. The record originates from a study of blood T cell repertoires in COVID-19. At the level of the study: Sites in the United States, Italy and Spain provided acute and convalescent COVID-19 samples. The analysed material was cDNA or gDNA that came from T cells, B-cell-depleted T cells, or PBMCs.

In the study's own analysis: Nucleated cell counts were estimated from reference gene primer amplification. Libraries were prepared by immunoSEQ multiplex PCR; TCRdb keeps only in-frame clonotypes and omits some of them. For V, J and clone size, that table is used; D and trimming come from the DNA. Seen here are 340,000 or so clones, 65% to 85% observed once, and the top ten hold roughly 3%. CDR1 is SGHTA and CDR2 is FQGNSA in the germline V gene. This CDR3 contains 15 residues. V lost 4 bases and J 0 bases, leaving 12 bases between the germline ends. Input material: peripheral blood. The chain links TRBV7-2 to TRBJ1-2, with D possibly matching TRBD1 (5 bases). The TCR sequence derives from a man aged 25 to 40 with active or convalescent COVID-19. CDR3 bases: TGTGCCAGCAGCTCCCCCGGGACTGCTAACTATGGCTACACCTTC. Its translation: CASSSPGTANYGYTF.